These 22 T cell receptor beta chains originate from one sample sequenced in a study of technical replicates of blood from a handful of donors. Generated by immunoSEQ multiplex PCR, the TCRdb table keeps only in-frame clones and is missing some. The sample yields under 85,000 clones, almost 98% seen once. Specimen: T cells isolated from PBMCs. The receptor set was obtained from a human donor in good health.

The chain couples TRBV6-5 to TRBJ2-7; perhaps TRBD2 as D (5 bases). The CDR3 consists of 15 residues. V lost 2 bases, J lost 6 bases, and 17 bases lay in between. The germline gives CDR1 MNHEY, CDR2 SVGAGI. The CDR3, as DNA: TGTGCCAGCAGTTACGCGTACCGAGGGTTAGGCGAGCAGTACTTC. This translates into CASSYAYRGLGEQYF.

This rearrangement joins TRBV2 to TRBJ1-5, with D possibly being TRBD1 (5 bases). The CDR3 has 17 amino acids. V was trimmed by 5 bases and J by 2 bases, leaving 19 bases between them. The germline V gene encodes CDR1 SNHLY and CDR2 FYNNEI. The CDR3 protein is CASSNGEGTRRNQPQHF. The CDR3 nucleotides read TGTGCCAGCAGTAATGGGGAGGGGACTCGCCGCAATCAGCCCCAGCATTTT.

V is TRBV7-9 and J is TRBJ2-4; TRBD2 might be the D (7 bases). V gave up 5 bases and J gave up 4 bases, with 18 bases separating them. The CDR3 extends over 16 amino acids. CDR1 SEHNR and CDR2 FQNEAQ come from the germline V gene (reference sequence). The CDR3 DNA is TGTGCCAGCAGCCCCCCGGAGGGGGAGGGGAAAAACATTCAGTACTTC. Residues: CASSPPEGEGKNIQYF.

V usage is TRBV5-1 and J usage is TRBJ2-5, with 10 positions matching TRBD2. The CDR3 extends over 15 amino acids. The trim removed 0 bases at V and 5 bases at J, leaving 4 bases unmatched. The germline CDR1 and CDR2 sequences are SGHRS and YFSETQ. CDR3 sequence reads: CASSLASGGDETQYF. In nucleotides, the CDR3 is TGCGCCAGCAGCTTGGCGAGCGGGGGGGACGAGACCCAGTACTTC.

The rearrangement links TRBV7-9 to TRBJ1-1, with TRBD1 as a possible D gene (5 bases). Trimming removed 7 bases at V and 10 bases at J, with 16 bases between. The CDR3 covers 12 residues. Per germline, CDR1 SEHNR and CDR2 FQNEAQ (reference sequence). CDR3 sequence: CASTPTGATAFF. Written as DNA, the CDR3 is TGTGCCAGCACCCCGACTGGGGCAACAGCTTTCTTT.

The genes are TRBV7-2 and TRBJ2-3, with TRBD2 matching over 10 bases. Germline CDR1 reads SGHTA; CDR2 reads FQGNSA. CDR3 length: 16 residues. V gave up 5 bases and J gave up 7 bases; unmatched junction bases: 12. The chain's CDR3 is CASSPIYFSGGNTQYF. CDR3 DNA sequence: TGTGCCAGCAGCCCTATATACTTTAGCGGGGGGAATACGCAGTATTTT.

This chain uses TRBV28 with TRBJ2-7; no definite D call. The CDR3 contains 13 residues. Germline-derived CDR1 and CDR2 are MDHEN and SYDVKM. Trimming pared 1 base from V and 9 bases from J, leaving 13 bases between. CDR3 coding DNA: TGTGCCAGCAGTTTATCCCCTGAGTATGTGCAGTACTTC. This codes for CASSLSPEYVQYF.

The chain combines TRBV9 with TRBJ1-5, with 7 bases that match TRBD1. This CDR3 is 18 amino acids long. Germline V CDR1 and CDR2: SGDLS, YYNGEE. The V gene end was trimmed by 6 bases and the J gene end by 7 bases; junction bases not matched to a gene: 22. Written as DNA, the CDR3 is TGTGCCAGCATGTCACCGGGACAGTTTTATCTCGGCGGGCAGCCCCAGCATTTT. Its protein is CASMSPGQFYLGGQPQHF.

CDR3 amino acids: CASNPKLNQPQHF. CDR3 nucleotide sequence: TGTGCCAGTAACCCGAAACTCAATCAGCCCCAGCATTTT. The chain is built from TRBV19 and TRBJ1-5; D is unresolved. CDR1 is LNHDA, CDR2 SQIVND, per germline (reference sequence). Trimming cost V 7 bases and J 3 bases, with 10 bases left between them. CDR3 size: 13 residues.

The genes are TRBV27 and TRBJ2-5; D possibly corresponds to TRBD1 (6 bases). The germline V gene encodes CDR1 MNHEY and CDR2 SMNVEV (reference sequence). Trimming shortened V by 6 bases and J by 5 bases, and 13 bases separated the two germline ends. This CDR3 is built from 13 residues. The chain's CDR3 is CASRPGATETQYF. The DNA for the CDR3 is TGTGCCAGCAGGCCAGGGGCCACGGAGACCCAGTACTTC.

The chain couples TRBV5-1 to TRBJ2-5; TRBD2 matches at 8 bases. The V and J ends lost 0 bases and 5 bases, in that order; junction bases with no gene match: 6. The CDR3 extends over 15 amino acids. Germline V gives CDR1 SGHRS, CDR2 YFSETQ. Here the CDR3 DNA reads TGCGCCAGCAGCTTGGGGGCGGGGGGCGGCGAGACCCAGTACTTC. It translates to CASSLGAGGGETQYF.

The chain has TRBV29-1 and TRBJ2-7; D possibly corresponds to TRBD2 (7 bases). V was pared by 4 bases and J by 2 bases, with 15 bases between. In germline, CDR1 is SQVTM, CDR2 ANQGSEA. This CDR3 comprises 14 residues. DNA for the CDR3: TGCAGCGTTGTACGTGGGGGGGACACCTACGAGCAGTACTTC. Translation: CSVVRGGDTYEQYF.

The chain joins TRBV19 to TRBJ2-5; TRBD1 matches at 7 bases. The CDR3 runs to 16 residues. Looked up from germline, CDR1 is LNHDA and CDR2 is SQIVND (reference sequence). V was pared by 6 bases and J by 5 bases, with 15 bases of the junction left unmatched. The CDR3: CASRGRGTVRAETQYF. The DNA for the CDR3 is TGTGCCAGTAGGGGTAGGGGGACAGTGAGGGCGGAGACCCAGTACTTC.

V and J are TRBV29-1 and TRBJ2-7; a possible D gene is TRBD2 (5 bases). CDR1 is SQVTM, CDR2 ANQGSEA, per germline. Trimming shortened V by 6 bases and J by 0 bases, and 15 bases separated the two germline ends. The CDR3 extends over 14 amino acids. In nucleotides, the CDR3 is TGCAGCGTCGACGGGGATGGGGACTCCTACGAGCAGTACTTC. Its translation is CSVDGDGDSYEQYF.

The V and J genes are TRBV5-1 and TRBJ2-3; 8 bases align to TRBD2. CDR3 size: 16 residues. Trimming removed 3 bases from V and 2 bases from J; junction bases left unmatched: 8. Per the germline V gene, CDR1 is SGHRS and CDR2 is YFSETQ. The chain's CDR3 is CASSSPTSALTDTQYF. Written as DNA, the CDR3 is TGCGCCAGCAGCTCGCCGACTAGCGCCCTCACAGATACGCAGTATTTT. Drawing the rest from reference TRBV5-1 and TRBJ2-3, the complete variable domain is KAGVTQTPRYLIKTRGQQVTLSCSPISGHRSVSWYQQTPGQGLQFLFEYFSETQRNKGNFPGRFSGRQFSNSRSEMNVSTLELGDSALYLCASSSPTSALTDTQYFGPGTRLTVL.

The rearrangement links TRBV6-1 to TRBJ1-2; tentatively, D is TRBD1 (6 bases). The CDR3 length is 14 residues. Germline CDR1 is MNHNS and CDR2 is SASEGT. V was shortened by 0 bases and J by 4 bases, with 9 bases between the two germline ends. The CDR3 protein is CASSEALRGYGYTF. CDR3 nucleotides: TGTGCCAGCAGTGAAGCGCTCAGGGGCTATGGCTACACCTTC.

The V and J genes are TRBV25-1 and TRBJ1-5; a weak D match, TRBD1 (5 bases). V was cut by 1 base and J by 4 bases, with 20 bases left in between. The germline V gene has CDR1 MGHDK and CDR2 SYGVNS. The CDR3 spans 18 residues. The CDR3 region has the DNA TGTGCCAGCAGTGAATTTTTAGGTAGGGGAACAAGTAATCAGCCCCAGCATTTT. This codes for CASSEFLGRGTSNQPQHF.

The chain links TRBV30 to TRBJ1-2; the D is unclear. Trimming shortened V by 0 bases and J by 0 bases, and 8 bases separated the two germline ends. The CDR3 spans 14 residues. Germline CDR1 and CDR2: GTSNPN and SVGIG (reference sequence). The DNA of the CDR3 is TGTGCCTGGAGTGTTGTAACTCCTAACTATGGCTACACCTTC. This codes for CAWSVVTPNYGYTF.

The V gene is TRBV14, the J gene TRBJ2-5, with D perhaps matching TRBD2 (7 bases). V shed 6 bases and J shed 5 bases, with 22 bases lying between them. Germline CDR1 is SGHDN and CDR2 is FVKESK. The CDR3 loop spans 16 amino acids. CDR3 residues: CASSHLPGGSGETQYF. As DNA, the CDR3 is TGTGCCAGCAGTCATCTACCGGGGGGCTCAGGGGAGACCCAGTACTTC.

This chain uses TRBV28 with TRBJ2-1; 8 nucleotides line up with TRBD2. V shed 5 bases, J shed 5 bases, and the junction held 8 bases outside the gene matches. Per germline, CDR1 MDHEN and CDR2 SYDVKM. This CDR3 is built from 15 residues. Here the CDR3 reads CASSPLAGPNNEQFF. The CDR3 nucleotides read TGTGCCAGCAGTCCATTAGCGGGACCAAACAATGAGCAGTTCTTC. Combining the CDR3 with reference TRBV28 and TRBJ2-1 gives the whole variable domain DVKVTQSSRYLVKRTGEKVFLECVQDMDHENMFWYRQDPGLGLRLIYFSYDVKMKEKGDIPEGYSVSREKKERFSLILESASTNQTSMYLCASSPLAGPNNEQFFGPGTRLTVL.

This chain uses TRBV19 with TRBJ2-5, with a tentative D call TRBD1 (6 bases). The length of the CDR3 is 15 residues. Germline V gene data show CDR1 as LNHDA and CDR2 as SQIVND (reference sequence). V shed 3 bases and J shed 2 bases, with 13 bases lying between them. DNA of the CDR3: TGTGCCAGTAGTATCATACAGGGTGGGCAAGAGACCCAGTACTTC. It yields the protein CASSIIQGGQETQYF.

The chain has TRBV19 and TRBJ1-2; TRBD1 matches 7 bases. V gave up 5 bases and J gave up 8 bases; unmatched junction bases: 8. The CDR3 runs 13 residues. Looked up from germline, CDR1 is LNHDA and CDR2 is SQIVND (reference sequence). The CDR3 region is CASSPQGPLGYTF. The CDR3 DNA sequence: TGTGCCAGTAGTCCACAGGGGCCGCTAGGCTACACCTTC.